The next 21 T cell receptor beta chains were all read from a single sample in a study of T cells in tuberculosis. Sequenced by immunoSEQ multiplex PCR; TCRdb stores in-frame clones only, minus some. The data contain some 41,000 clones, around 92% of them singletons. The sample taken for sequencing was PBMCs. These receptors originate from a donor between 10 and 35 years old with latent tuberculosis or without tuberculosis infection. Some clones in this sample may be carry-over from other donors' samples.

The gene calls are TRBV18 and TRBJ1-2; D uncertain. CDR1 is KGHSH, CDR2 LQKENI, per germline. The CDR3 spans 14 residues. V lost 2 bases, J lost 6 bases, and 13 bases lay in between. The CDR3 protein is CASSPMGGMDGYTF. The CDR3, as DNA: TGTGCCAGCTCACCAATGGGAGGGATGGATGGCTACACCTTC. Together with reference TRBV18 and TRBJ1-2, the CDR3 gives the full variable domain: NAGVMQNPRHLVRRRGQEARLRCSPMKGHSHVYWYRQLPEEGLKFMVYLQKENIIDESGMPKERFSAEFPKEGPSILRIQQVVRGDSAAYFCASSPMGGMDGYTFGSGTRLTVV.

The chain employs TRBV19 and TRBJ1-5, with D possibly being TRBD1 (5 bases). Germline assignment: CDR1 LNHDA and CDR2 SQIVND (reference sequence). Deletions cut 11 bases from V and 0 bases from J, with 17 bases between. CDR3 size: 15 residues. The CDR3: CASTRGINSNQPQHF. CDR3 nucleotides: TGTGCCTCTACAAGGGGCATTAATAGCAATCAGCCCCAGCATTTT. The full variable domain, in which reference TRBV19 and TRBJ1-5 provide the parts outside the CDR3, is DGGITQSPKYLFRKEGQNVTLSCEQNLNHDAMYWYRQDPGQGLRLIYYSQIVNDFQKGDIAEGYSVSREKKESFPLTVTSAQKNPTAFYLCASTRGINSNQPQHFGDGTRLSIL.

This chain connects TRBV5-4 to TRBJ2-3; 7 positions match TRBD1. CDR3 length equals 14 residues. Germline trimming cut 2 bases from V and 4 bases from J; bases unmatched to any gene: 4. Germline CDR1 is SGHNT and CDR2 is YYREEE (reference sequence). As DNA, the CDR3 is TGTGCCAGCAGCTTTTACAGGGGCCCAGATACGCAGTATTTT. Translation gives CASSFYRGPDTQYF.

This rearrangement joins TRBV7-8 to TRBJ2-7, with 11 bases fitting TRBD2. The CDR3 has 17 amino acids. Unmatched junction bases numbered 13, after V lost 6 bases and J lost 3 bases. Germline CDR1 reads SGHVS; CDR2 reads FQNEAQ. The DNA for the CDR3 is TGTGCCAGCAGACAGACTAGCGGGGCCGAGGCCCACTACGAGCAGTACTTC. Translated: CASRQTSGAEAHYEQYF.

The rearrangement joins TRBV5-1 to TRBJ1-6; D remains unclear. The V and J ends lost 0 bases and 2 bases respectively, with 3 bases between them. CDR1 SGHRS and CDR2 YFSETQ come from the germline V gene. This CDR3 region has 14 residues. The CDR3, as DNA: TGCGCCAGCAGCTTGGCAACCTATAATTCACCCCTCCACTTT. This gives the protein CASSLATYNSPLHF.

The rearrangement uses TRBV7-9 and TRBJ1-2, with unresolved D. The V gene lost 5 bases and the J gene lost 8 bases, with 18 bases spanning the gap. CDR3 length equals 14 residues. Germline CDR1 SEHNR, CDR2 FQNEAQ (reference sequence). The CDR3 protein is CASSAPGSQRGYTF. CDR3 DNA: TGTGCCAGCAGCGCACCCGGGAGCCAGAGGGGCTACACCTTC.

The chain carries TRBV6-1 and TRBJ2-3, with 8 bases lining up with TRBD1. Trimming took 6 bases from V and 4 from J; bases not matched to a gene: 6. This CDR3 contains 14 residues. Germline CDR1 MNHNS, CDR2 SASEGT. CDR3 amino acids: CASRGQGWADTQYF. The CDR3 nucleotides are TGTGCCAGCAGAGGACAGGGATGGGCAGATACGCAGTATTTT.

The chain carries TRBV2 and TRBJ2-3; D possibly corresponds to TRBD1 (6 bases). Germline assignment: CDR1 SNHLY and CDR2 FYNNEI. The CDR3 contains 16 residues. Trimming shortened V by 7 bases and J by 0 bases, and 17 bases separated the two germline ends. For the CDR3, the DNA is TGTGCCAGCACCCAGGACAGCGAAACTAGCACAGATACGCAGTATTTT. Amino acids: CASTQDSETSTDTQYF. Full variable domain (missing parts from reference TRBV2 and TRBJ2-3): EPEVTQTPSHQVTQMGQEVILRCVPISNHLYFYWYRQILGQKVEFLVSFYNNEISEKSEIFDDQFSVERPDGSNFTLKIRSTKLEDSAMYFCASTQDSETSTDTQYFGPGTRLTVL.

The chain uses TRBV7-9 and TRBJ1-1, with 7 bases lining up with TRBD1. The CDR3 consists of 16 residues. With V trimmed by 4 bases and J by 10 bases, 18 bases remained unmatched. Germline V gene sequence: CDR1 SEHNR, CDR2 FQNEAQ (reference sequence). CDR3 nucleotides: TGTGCCAGCAGCTACAAGACAGGGAATTACTCCAGCCCAGCTTTCTTT. Translating gives CASSYKTGNYSSPAFF.

The V and J genes are TRBV9 and TRBJ1-6; no clear D. The CDR3 contains 16 residues. Trimming removed 4 bases from V and 0 bases from J, with 11 bases in between. Germline V gene sequence: CDR1 SGDLS, CDR2 YYNGEE. CDR3 amino acids: CASSPAGNSYNSPLHF. In DNA form, the CDR3 reads TGTGCCAGCAGCCCGGCGGGGAACTCCTATAATTCACCCCTCCACTTT.

The chain recombines TRBV23-1 with TRBJ2-7, with TRBD1 identical over 10 bases. TRBV23-1 is reported as an ORF; its role is uncertain. CDR3 length: 13 residues. With V trimmed by 9 bases and J by 5 bases, 7 bases remained unmatched. CDR3 residues: CARTGTGEDEQYV. CDR3 DNA sequence: TGCGCCAGAACCGGGACAGGGGAGGACGAGCAGTACGTC.

The chain is built from TRBV4-3 and TRBJ1-1, with 9 bases that match TRBD1. The CDR3 covers 15 residues. Trimming at V came to 4 bases and at J to 4 bases, leaving 7 bases not matched to a gene. Germline CDR1 is LGHNA and CDR2 is YSLEER. DNA of the CDR3: TGCGCCAGCAGCCCAGGGGACAGGGTTGGCACTGAAGCTTTCTTT. This sequence encodes CASSPGDRVGTEAFF.

The chain has TRBV6-5 and TRBJ1-3; no firm D call. This CDR3 has 14 residues. Germline V gives CDR1 MNHEY, CDR2 SVGAGI. V lost 4 bases, J lost 9 bases, and 16 bases lay in between. The CDR3 sequence: CASSLGRSRGTIYF. The DNA of the CDR3 is TGTGCCAGCAGTTTAGGCCGCTCCCGAGGCACCATATATTTT.

The gene calls are TRBV11-2 and TRBJ1-1, with D possibly TRBD1 on 6 matching bases. This CDR3 region has 14 residues. Between the trimmed V and J ends, which lost 2 bases and 1 base, there was a span of 8 bases. The germline V gene encodes CDR1 SGHAT and CDR2 FQNNGV. CDR3 bases: TGTGCCAGCAGCTTAAGCAGGGGGAACACTGAAGCTTTCTTT. Amino acids: CASSLSRGNTEAFF.

The CDR3 DNA reads as TGTGCCAGCAGCTTAGTGTACAGGATAAACACTGAAGCTTTCTTT. Translated: CASSLVYRINTEAFF. This chain uses TRBV11-2 with TRBJ1-1; possibly TRBD1 for D (5 bases). The CDR3 loop spans 15 amino acids. Germline V gives CDR1 SGHAT, CDR2 FQNNGV. The V and J ends lost 1 base and 2 bases respectively, with 11 bases between them. Supplemented by reference TRBV11-2 and TRBJ1-1, the full variable domain reads EAGVAQSPRYKIIEKRQSVAFWCNPISGHATLYWYQQILGQGPKLLIQFQNNGVVDDSQLPKDRFSAERLKGVDSTLKIQPAKLEDSAVYLCASSLVYRINTEAFFGQGTRLTVV.

This sequence joins TRBV19 and TRBJ1-2; D is possibly TRBD1 (5 bases). The length of the CDR3 is 12 residues. Per germline, CDR1 LNHDA and CDR2 SQIVND (reference sequence). V was trimmed by 7 bases and J by 3 bases, leaving 9 bases between them. This chain's CDR3 is CASKGRDYGYTF. The CDR3 DNA is TGTGCCAGTAAGGGGAGGGACTATGGCTACACCTTC.

This clone was counted a single time. V usage is TRBV5-1 and J usage is TRBJ2-7; a weak D match, TRBD1 (6 bases). Trimming left V 4 bases short and J 6 bases short, with 17 bases between. This CDR3 contains 14 residues. Germline values: CDR1 SGHRS, CDR2 YFSETQ. The CDR3: CASSNGDTRGEQYV. In DNA, the CDR3 is TGCGCCAGCAGCAACGGGGACACCAGGGGCGAGCAGTACGTC.

The CDR3 region is CASSLIGVHTDTQYF. For the CDR3, the DNA is TGTGCCAGCAGTTTAATCGGGGTTCACACAGATACGCAGTATTTT. The V call is TRBV27, the J call TRBJ2-3; D is possibly TRBD2 (5 bases). From germline, CDR1 is MNHEY and CDR2 SMNVEV (reference sequence). CDR3 length equals 15 residues. V was clipped by 2 bases and J by 2 bases, with 11 bases between them.

The count of this clone is one. The CDR3 reads CASSRTGVSGTEAFF. As DNA, the CDR3 is TGCGCCAGCAGCCGGACAGGGGTTTCGGGCACTGAAGCTTTCTTT. The rearrangement joins TRBV4-1 to TRBJ1-1; 9 positions agree with TRBD1. V lost 4 bases and J lost 4; bases outside the gene matches: 7. This CDR3 comprises 15 residues. Looked up from germline, CDR1 is MGHRA and CDR2 is YSYEKL.

The chain links TRBV18 to TRBJ2-2; D gene unclear. The V end was cut by 0 bases, the J end by 4 bases, with 9 bases between. From germline, CDR1 is KGHSH and CDR2 LQKENI. This CDR3 has 15 residues. The CDR3 DNA reads TGTGCCAGCTCACCACCGAATCAGTTCACCGGGGAGCTGTTTTTT. Encoded protein: CASSPPNQFTGELFF.

This clone was observed a single time. The chain links TRBV19 to TRBJ1-1, with 8 bases fitting TRBD1. The CDR3 has 15 residues. The J segment lost 6 bases and the V segment lost 5 bases, leaving 11 bases of the junction unmatched. From germline, CDR1 is LNHDA and CDR2 SQIVND (reference sequence). CDR3 DNA: TGTGCCAGTAGTTCGTGGACAGGGTTTGGCCCTGAAGCTTTCTTT. Amino acids: CASSSWTGFGPEAFF.